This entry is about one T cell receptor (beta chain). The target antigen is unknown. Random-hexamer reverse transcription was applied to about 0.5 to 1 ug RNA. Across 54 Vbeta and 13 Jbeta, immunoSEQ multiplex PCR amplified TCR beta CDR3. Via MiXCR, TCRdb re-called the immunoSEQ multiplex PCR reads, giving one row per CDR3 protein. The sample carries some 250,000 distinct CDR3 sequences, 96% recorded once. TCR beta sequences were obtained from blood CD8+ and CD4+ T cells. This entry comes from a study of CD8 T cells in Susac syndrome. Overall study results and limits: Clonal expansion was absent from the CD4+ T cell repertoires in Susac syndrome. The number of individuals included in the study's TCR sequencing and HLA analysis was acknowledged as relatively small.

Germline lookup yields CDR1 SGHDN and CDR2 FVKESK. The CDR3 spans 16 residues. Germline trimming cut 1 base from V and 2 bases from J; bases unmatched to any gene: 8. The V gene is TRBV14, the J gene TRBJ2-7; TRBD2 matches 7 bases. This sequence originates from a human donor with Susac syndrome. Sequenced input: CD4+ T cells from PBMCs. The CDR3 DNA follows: TGTGCCAGCAGCCAAGTTGCGGGAGCCCGTACCTACGAGCAGTACTTC. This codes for CASSQVAGARTYEQYF.